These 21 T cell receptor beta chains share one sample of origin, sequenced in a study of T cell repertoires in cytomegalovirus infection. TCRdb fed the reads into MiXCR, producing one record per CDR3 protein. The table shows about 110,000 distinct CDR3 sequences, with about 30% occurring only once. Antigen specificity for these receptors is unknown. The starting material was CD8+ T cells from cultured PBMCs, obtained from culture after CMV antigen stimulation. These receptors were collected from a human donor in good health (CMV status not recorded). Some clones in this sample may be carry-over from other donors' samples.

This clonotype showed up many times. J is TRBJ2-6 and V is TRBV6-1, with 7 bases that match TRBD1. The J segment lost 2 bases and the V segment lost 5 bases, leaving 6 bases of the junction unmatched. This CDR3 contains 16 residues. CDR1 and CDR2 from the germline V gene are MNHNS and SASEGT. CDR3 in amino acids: CASSSHRGAGANVLTF. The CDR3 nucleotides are TGTGCCAGCAGTTCACACAGGGGTGCTGGGGCCAACGTCCTGACTTTC.

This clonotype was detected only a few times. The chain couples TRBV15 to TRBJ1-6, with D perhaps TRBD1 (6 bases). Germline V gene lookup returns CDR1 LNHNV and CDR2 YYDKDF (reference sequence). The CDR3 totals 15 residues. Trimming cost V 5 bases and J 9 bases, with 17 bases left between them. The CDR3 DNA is TGTGCCACCAGCGAAATCGTCGGGGGGCTTTCACCCCTCCACTTT. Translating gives CATSEIVGGLSPLHF.

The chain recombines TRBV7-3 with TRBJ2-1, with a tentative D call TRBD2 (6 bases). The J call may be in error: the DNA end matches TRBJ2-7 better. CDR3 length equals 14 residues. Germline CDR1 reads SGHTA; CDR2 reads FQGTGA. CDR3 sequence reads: CASSMGLGGNEQYF. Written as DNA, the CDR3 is TGTGCCAGCAGCATGGGACTCGGAGGCAATGAGCAGTACTTC.

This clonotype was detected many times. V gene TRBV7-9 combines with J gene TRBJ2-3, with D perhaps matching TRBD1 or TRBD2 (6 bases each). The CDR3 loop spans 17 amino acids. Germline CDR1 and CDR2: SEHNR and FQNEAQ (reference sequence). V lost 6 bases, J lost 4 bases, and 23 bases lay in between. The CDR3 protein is CASSGEGGRRVADTQYF. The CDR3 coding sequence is TGTGCCAGCAGTGGGGAAGGGGGGCGTAGAGTCGCAGATACGCAGTATTTT. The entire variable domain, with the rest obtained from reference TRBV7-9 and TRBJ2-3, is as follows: DTGVSQNPRHKITKRGQNVTFRCDPISEHNRLYWYRQTLGQGPEFLTYFQNEAQLEKSRLLSDRFSAERPKGSFSTLEIQRTEQGDSAMYLCASSGEGGRRVADTQYFGPGTRLTVL.

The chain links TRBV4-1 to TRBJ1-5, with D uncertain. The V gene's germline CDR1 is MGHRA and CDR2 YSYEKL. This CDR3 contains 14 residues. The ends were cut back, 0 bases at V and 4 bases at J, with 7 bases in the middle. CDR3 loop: CASSQDHGNQPQHF. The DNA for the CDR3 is TGCGCCAGCAGCCAAGATCATGGGAATCAGCCCCAGCATTTT.

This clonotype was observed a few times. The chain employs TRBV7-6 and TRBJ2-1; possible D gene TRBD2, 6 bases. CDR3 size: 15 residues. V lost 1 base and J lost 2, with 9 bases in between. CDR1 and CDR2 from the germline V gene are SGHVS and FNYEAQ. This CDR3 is CASSLGRGPYNEQFF. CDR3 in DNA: TGTGCCAGCAGCTTAGGGCGGGGACCCTACAATGAGCAGTTCTTC.

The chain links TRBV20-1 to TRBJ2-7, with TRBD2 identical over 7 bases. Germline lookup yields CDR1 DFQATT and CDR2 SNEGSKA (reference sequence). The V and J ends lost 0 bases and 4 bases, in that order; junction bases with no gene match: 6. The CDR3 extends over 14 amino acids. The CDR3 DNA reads TGCAGTGCTAGAGATATCGGGGGAGGGTACGAGCAGTACTTC. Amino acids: CSARDIGGGYEQYF.

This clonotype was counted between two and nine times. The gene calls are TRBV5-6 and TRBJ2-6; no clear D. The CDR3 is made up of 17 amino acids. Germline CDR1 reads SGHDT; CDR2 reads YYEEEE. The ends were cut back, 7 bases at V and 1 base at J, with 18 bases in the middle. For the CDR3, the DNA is TGTGCCAGCTGCGATGGGGTGGCATGGTCTGGGGCCAACGTCCTGACTTTC. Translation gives CASCDGVAWSGANVLTF.

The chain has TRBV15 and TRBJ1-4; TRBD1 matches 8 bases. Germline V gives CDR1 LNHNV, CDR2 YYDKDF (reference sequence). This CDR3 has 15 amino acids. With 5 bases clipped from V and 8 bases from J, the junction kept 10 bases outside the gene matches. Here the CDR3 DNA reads TGTGCCACCAGCGGCGGACAGGGAACGGGGGAAAAACTGTTTTTT. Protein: CATSGGQGTGEKLFF.

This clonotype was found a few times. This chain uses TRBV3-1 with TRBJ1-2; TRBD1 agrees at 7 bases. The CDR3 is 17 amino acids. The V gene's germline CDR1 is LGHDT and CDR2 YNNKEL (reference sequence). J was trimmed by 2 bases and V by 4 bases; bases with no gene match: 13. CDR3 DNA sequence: TGTGCCAGCAGCCCCCGGACAGGAGCTACCCCCAACTATGGCTACACCTTC. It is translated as CASSPRTGATPNYGYTF.

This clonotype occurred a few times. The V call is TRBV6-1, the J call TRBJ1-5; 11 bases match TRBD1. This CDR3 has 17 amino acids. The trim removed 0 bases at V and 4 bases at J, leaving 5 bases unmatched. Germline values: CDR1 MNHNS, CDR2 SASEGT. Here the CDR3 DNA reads TGTGCCAGCAGTGAAGCGTCGGACAGGGGGCCGAATCAGCCCCAGCATTTT. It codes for CASSEASDRGPNQPQHF.

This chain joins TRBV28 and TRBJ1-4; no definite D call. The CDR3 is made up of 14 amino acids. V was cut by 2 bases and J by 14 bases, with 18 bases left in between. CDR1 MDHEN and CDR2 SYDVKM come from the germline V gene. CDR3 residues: CASSLTALHGTLFF. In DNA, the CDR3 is TGTGCCAGCAGTTTAACGGCCCTACACGGAACGCTGTTTTTT.

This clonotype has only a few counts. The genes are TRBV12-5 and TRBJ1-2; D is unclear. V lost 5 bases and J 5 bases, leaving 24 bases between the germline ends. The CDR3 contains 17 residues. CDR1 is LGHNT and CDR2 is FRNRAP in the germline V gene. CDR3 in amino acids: CASGPKLIPDLLYGYTF. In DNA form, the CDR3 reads TGTGCTAGTGGTCCGAAACTTATACCAGACCTATTATATGGCTACACCTTC. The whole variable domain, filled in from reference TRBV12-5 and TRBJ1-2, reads DARVTQTPRHKVTEMGQEVTMRCQPILGHNTVFWYRQTMMQGLELLAYFRNRAPLDDSGMPKDRFSAEMPDATLATLKIQPSEPRDSAVYFCASGPKLIPDLLYGYTFGSGTRLTVV.

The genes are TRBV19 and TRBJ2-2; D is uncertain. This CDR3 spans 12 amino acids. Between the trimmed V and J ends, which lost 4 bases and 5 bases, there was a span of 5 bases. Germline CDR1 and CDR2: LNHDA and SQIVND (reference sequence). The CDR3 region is CASSSRTGELFF. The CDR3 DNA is TGTGCCAGTAGTAGCCGGACCGGGGAGCTGTTTTTT.

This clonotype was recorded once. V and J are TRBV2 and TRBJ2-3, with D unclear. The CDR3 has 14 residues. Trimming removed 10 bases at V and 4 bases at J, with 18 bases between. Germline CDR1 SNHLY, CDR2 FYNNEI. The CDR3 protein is CANSDPLTADTQYF. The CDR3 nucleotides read TGTGCCAACTCTGACCCGCTTACCGCAGATACGCAGTATTTT.

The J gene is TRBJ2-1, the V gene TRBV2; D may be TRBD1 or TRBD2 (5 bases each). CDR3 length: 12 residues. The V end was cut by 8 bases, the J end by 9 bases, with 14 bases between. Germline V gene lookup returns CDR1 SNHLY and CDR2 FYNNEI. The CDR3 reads CASRGPTPEQFF. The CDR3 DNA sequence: TGTGCCAGCCGGGGACCTACGCCTGAGCAGTTCTTC. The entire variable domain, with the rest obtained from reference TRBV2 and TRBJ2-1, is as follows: EPEVTQTPSHQVTQMGQEVILRCVPISNHLYFYWYRQILGQKVEFLVSFYNNEISEKSEIFDDQFSVERPDGSNFTLKIRSTKLEDSAMYFCASRGPTPEQFFGPGTRLTVL.

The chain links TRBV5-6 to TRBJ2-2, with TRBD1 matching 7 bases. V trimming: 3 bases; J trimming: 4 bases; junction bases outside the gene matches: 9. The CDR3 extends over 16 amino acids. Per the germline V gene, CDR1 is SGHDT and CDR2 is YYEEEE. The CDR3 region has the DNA TGTGCCAGCAGCTCGATGACAGGGTTTTTCACCGGGGAGCTGTTTTTT. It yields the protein CASSSMTGFFTGELFF.

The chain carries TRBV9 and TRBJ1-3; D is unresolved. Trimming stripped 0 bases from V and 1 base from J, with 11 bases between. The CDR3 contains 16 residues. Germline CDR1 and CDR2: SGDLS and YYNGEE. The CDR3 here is CASSVGGFGSGNTIYF. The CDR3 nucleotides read TGTGCCAGCAGCGTAGGAGGGTTTGGATCTGGAAACACCATATATTTT.

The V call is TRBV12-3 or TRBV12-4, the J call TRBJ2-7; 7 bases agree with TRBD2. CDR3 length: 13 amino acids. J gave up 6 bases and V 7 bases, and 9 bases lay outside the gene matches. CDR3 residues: CASKYRDYPEQYF. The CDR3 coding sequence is TGTGCCAGCAAATATCGGGACTACCCCGAGCAGTACTTC.

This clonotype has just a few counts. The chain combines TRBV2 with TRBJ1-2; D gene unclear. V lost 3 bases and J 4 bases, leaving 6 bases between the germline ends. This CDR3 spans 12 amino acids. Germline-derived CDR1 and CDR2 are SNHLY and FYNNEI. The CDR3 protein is CASSDLAYGYTF. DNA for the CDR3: TGTGCCAGCAGTGATTTGGCCTATGGCTACACCTTC.

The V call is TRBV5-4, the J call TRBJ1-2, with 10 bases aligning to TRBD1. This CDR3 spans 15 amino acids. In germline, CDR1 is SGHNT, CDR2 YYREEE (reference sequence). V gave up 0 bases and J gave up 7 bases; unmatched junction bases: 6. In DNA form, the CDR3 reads TGTGCCAGCAGCTTGGGGATCGGGACAGGGGTTGGCTACACCTTC. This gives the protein CASSLGIGTGVGYTF.